This T cell receptor (beta chain) originates from a study of blood T cell repertoires in COVID-19. Study background: T cells, B-cell-depleted T cells, or PBMCs provided the cDNA or gDNA that served as material.

Patients at the Seattle site were enrolled during active infection and followed longitudinally. Libraries were prepared by immunoSEQ multiplex PCR; TCRdb keeps only in-frame clonotypes and omits some of them. Of hundreds of thousands of clones in the sample, 70% to 90% were seen once. This TCR was recovered from a woman aged 50 to 60 with COVID-19, enrolled during active disease. The sample taken for sequencing was peripheral blood.

The CDR3 region is CASTRGQGYYGYTF. The CDR3 bases are TGTGCCAGCACAAGGGGACAGGGATACTATGGCTACACCTTC. J is TRBJ1-2 and V is TRBV3-1 (or the pseudogene TRBV3-2), with 9 nucleotides matching TRBD1. The J segment lost 3 bases and the V segment lost 7 bases, leaving 6 bases of the junction unmatched. CDR3 length equals 14 residues. CDR1 LGHDT and CDR2 YNNKEL come from the germline V gene (reference sequence).